The rows below give T cell receptor beta chains drawn from one sample of a study of post-analysis software for immune sequencing data. MiXCR, run by TCRdb on the PCR reads, gives a single entry per CDR3 protein. This sample yields a few hundred thousand distinct CDR3 sequences, of which 36% are seen a single time; 4% to 6% belongs to the top ten. Input material: blood. These receptors were taken from a girl between 5 and 17 years old with multiple sclerosis. CDR3s include the opening cysteine and the closing phenylalanine or tryptophan. Each record gives: J gene, D gene, V gene, CDR3 protein. D genes are given only for firm matches.

TRBJ2-1	TRBD2	TRBV24-1	CATSDTLTSGSLYEQFF
TRBJ1-4	-	TRBV3-1	CASSQGEKLFF
TRBJ1-5	-	TRBV29-1	CSVAGSKDQPQHF
TRBJ1-4	-	TRBV5-1	CASSLESGQFEKLFF
TRBJ2-7	-	TRBV5-6	CASTEGGLGYEQYF
-	-	TRBV13	CASSWQGSKAYEQYF
-	TRBD2	TRBV20-1	CSAKISGSGEQYF
TRBJ1-5	-	TRBV15	CATSPDRSKPQHF
TRBJ2-3	TRBD2	TRBV12-3/TRBV12-4	CASSLAGTSGRSGDTQYF
TRBJ2-3	TRBD2	TRBV5-1	CASSSGTSGRASDTQYF
TRBJ1-2	TRBD1	TRBV12-3/TRBV12-4	CASSGVTSRTGDYGYTF
TRBJ2-7	TRBD2	TRBV12-3/TRBV12-4	CTSSFQTSGRYFTYEQYF
TRBJ2-3	-	TRBV20-1	CSARDRYTDTQYF
TRBJ1-1	-	TRBV29-1	CSVEEGQTLQAFF
TRBJ2-5	TRBD1	TRBV4-1	CASSKGDRDGETQYF
-	-	TRBV12-3/TRBV12-4	CASSLDRDPYEQYF
TRBJ2-1	TRBD2	TRBV6-5	CASSYVAGGSYNEQFF
TRBJ2-3	TRBD2	TRBV29-1	CSVVSSWASGATDTQYF
TRBJ1-4	-	TRBV25-1	CASSEYPGSDEKLFF
TRBJ1-1	TRBD1	TRBV3-1	CASSPRTGATEAFF
TRBJ2-4	-	TRBV28	CASSERLAKNIQYF
TRBJ2-3	TRBD2	TRBV7-3	CASSGGSFNADTQYF
TRBJ1-1	-	TRBV21-1	CASSNLKAGSTEAFF
TRBJ2-1	TRBD2	TRBV10-3	CAISGMGLAGGRDEQFF
TRBJ2-5	-	TRBV13	CASSHPSEETQYF
TRBJ2-3	-	TRBV28	CASGLSLDTGTQYF
TRBJ2-3	-	TRBV10-3	CAIRVGGSTDTQYF
TRBJ2-1	-	TRBV28	CASRRDNEQFF
TRBJ2-3	TRBD2	TRBV20-1	CSASSVAGRTDTQYF
TRBJ1-2	-	TRBV12-3/TRBV12-4	CASSLFFGRIYGYTF
TRBJ2-1	-	TRBV11-2	CASSLYLGLDNEQFF
TRBJ2-2	TRBD1	TRBV25-1	CASGGQENTGELFF
TRBJ1-5	-	TRBV28	CASSLLTRTRSNQPLHF
TRBJ2-3	-	TRBV7-9	CASMGGVDTQYF
TRBJ2-1	-	TRBV5-8	CASSYDWTEQFF
TRBJ2-3	-	TRBV24-1	CATSVLEGSTDTQYF
TRBJ2-1	-	TRBV7-9	CASNLGREQFF
TRBJ1-2	-	TRBV27	CASSPTAAKYGYTF
TRBJ1-1	TRBD1	TRBV6-5	CASSYSQGASVNTEAFF
TRBJ2-1	TRBD2	TRBV5-1	CASGPGGLAVYNEQFF
TRBJ2-1	TRBD1	TRBV5-1	CASSPDRQGTPFRNEQFF
TRBJ2-1	-	TRBV9	CASSVGGDQSYNEQFF
TRBJ2-3	-	TRBV29-1	CSVDGLGGGDTQYF
TRBJ2-1	TRBD1	TRBV7-2	CASSQQTGGWDEQFF
TRBJ2-1	-	TRBV27	CASQPQLAYNEQFF
TRBJ2-1	TRBD2	TRBV20-1	CSAIRAGGPSEQFF
TRBJ2-3	-	TRBV12-3/TRBV12-4	CASSLKGGTDAQYF